This record looks at one T cell receptor (beta chain) sequence and its context. The antigen remains unidentified. This sample is part of a study of blood T cells in healthy people across ages. The use of a sample-barcoded 5' primer and a J-beta primer mix characterized a second PCR of about 7 to 12 cycles. TCRdb processed the 5' RACE reads anew with MiXCR; each CDR3 protein has one entry. The data contain fewer than 1.5 million distinct CDR3 sequences, approximately 42% of them singletons. Findings and caveats of the study: Naive CD4+ cell counts and diversity both ran higher in long-lived than in aged donors. It was found that TCR beta diversity correlated strongly with the percentage of naive T cells.

The TCR sequence derives from a woman aged 18-35 years in good health. Sequences were obtained from blood.

The CDR3 sequence is CASSLTPGPPNQPQHF. The CDR3 DNA follows: TGTGCCAGCAGCCTTACGCCTGGGCCCCCCAATCAGCCCCAGCATTTT. The rearrangement joins TRBV7-2 to TRBJ1-5; no clear D. The V and J ends lost 5 bases and 3 bases respectively, with 17 bases between them. The CDR3 is 16 amino acids. Germline V gene lookup returns CDR1 SGHTA and CDR2 FQGNSA.